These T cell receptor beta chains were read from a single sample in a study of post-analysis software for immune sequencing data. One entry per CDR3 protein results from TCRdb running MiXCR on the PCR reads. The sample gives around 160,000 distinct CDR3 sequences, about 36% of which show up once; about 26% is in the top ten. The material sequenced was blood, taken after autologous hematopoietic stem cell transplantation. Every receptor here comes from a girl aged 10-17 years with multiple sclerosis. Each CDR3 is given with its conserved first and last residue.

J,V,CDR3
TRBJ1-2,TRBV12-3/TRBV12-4,CASSPSTGGTYGYTF
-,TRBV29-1,CSVQTGGSGPQETQYF
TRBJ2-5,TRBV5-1,CASSFDNRGETQYF
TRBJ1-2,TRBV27,CASSFGINYGYTF
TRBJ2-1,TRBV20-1,CSARDEYNNEQFF
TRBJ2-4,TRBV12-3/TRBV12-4,CASSSRDPVNIQYF
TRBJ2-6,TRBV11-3,CASSPGQGIPGANVLTF
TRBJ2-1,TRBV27,CASRGGRLNEQFF
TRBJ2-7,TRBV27,CASNPLGGYEQYF
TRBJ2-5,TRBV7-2,CASSPGQNQETQYF
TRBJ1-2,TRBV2,CASRSYGYTF
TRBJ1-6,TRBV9,CASSADGGPSPLHF
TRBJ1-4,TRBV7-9,CASSLEAGVDEKLFF
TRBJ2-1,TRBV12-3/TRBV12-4,CASRIAGGHNEQFF
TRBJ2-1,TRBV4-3,CASSQEPSGSSYNEQFF
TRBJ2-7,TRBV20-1,CSAILGTSGSYEQYF